The clone carrying this TCR beta chain was seen a few times. Its matching antigen is unknown. The data derive from a study of beta chain features in type 1 diabetes. Purity of each sorted population was above 95%. The entirety of the isolated RNA underwent reverse transcription, so expressed TCRB transcripts were sequenced. Sequenced by immunoSEQ multiplex PCR; TCRdb stores in-frame clones only, minus some. Of roughly 400,000 clones in the sample, approximately 16% were seen once. The study, taken as a whole, reports: Researchers could not determine here whether HLA type influences TCRB rearrangement. The naive, central memory and Treg TCRB repertoires of patients appeared to be more similar to one another than those of healthy donors.

This clonotype was sampled from a woman aged 18-29 years in good health. The sample was naive CD4+ T cells from blood.

This CDR3 reads CASSTGQVNREQYF. The DNA of the CDR3 is TGTGCCAGCAGTACCGGACAGGTTAATCGCGAGCAGTACTTC. The chain uses TRBV9 and TRBJ2-7; 7 bases line up with TRBD1. The V gene end was trimmed by 5 bases and the J gene end by 6 bases; junction bases not matched to a gene: 11. The CDR3 covers 14 residues. Germline lookup yields CDR1 SGDLS and CDR2 YYNGEE.